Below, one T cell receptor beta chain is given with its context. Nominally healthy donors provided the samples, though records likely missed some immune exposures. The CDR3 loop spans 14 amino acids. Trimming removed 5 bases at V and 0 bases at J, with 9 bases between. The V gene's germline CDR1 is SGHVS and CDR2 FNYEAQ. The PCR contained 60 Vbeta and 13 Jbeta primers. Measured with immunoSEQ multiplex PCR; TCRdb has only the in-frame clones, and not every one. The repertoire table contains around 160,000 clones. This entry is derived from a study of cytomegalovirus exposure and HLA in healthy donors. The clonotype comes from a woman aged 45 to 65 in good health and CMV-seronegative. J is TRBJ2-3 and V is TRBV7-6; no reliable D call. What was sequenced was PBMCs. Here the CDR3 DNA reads TGTGCCAGCAGCGCCCTGACTAGCACAGATACGCAGTATTTT. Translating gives CASSALTSTDTQYF.